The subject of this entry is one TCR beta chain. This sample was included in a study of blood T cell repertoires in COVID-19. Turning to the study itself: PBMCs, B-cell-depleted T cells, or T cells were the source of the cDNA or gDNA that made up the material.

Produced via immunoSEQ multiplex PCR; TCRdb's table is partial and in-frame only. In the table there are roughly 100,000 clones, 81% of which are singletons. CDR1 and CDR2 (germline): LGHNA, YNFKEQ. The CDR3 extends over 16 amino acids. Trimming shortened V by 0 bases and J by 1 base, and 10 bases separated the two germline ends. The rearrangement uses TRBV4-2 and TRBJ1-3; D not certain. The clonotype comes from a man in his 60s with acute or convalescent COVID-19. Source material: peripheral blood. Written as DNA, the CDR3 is TGTGCCAGCAGCCAAGATGGGCCCAGGTCTGGAAACACCATATATTTT. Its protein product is CASSQDGPRSGNTIYF.